The rows below give T cell receptor beta chains drawn from one sample of a study of identifying expanded T cells in peripheral blood. Here immunoSEQ multiplex PCR was the method, and the copy in TCRdb shows in-frame clones only, minus some. The sample carries about 85,000 clones, around nine tenths recorded once. Sequences were obtained from blood. The receptors shown here come from a person between 18 and 75 years old in good health. Both conserved end residues are part of each CDR3. A D gene is named only where the DNA matches it firmly. Expanded clones get a size class; other rows say once, few or many, or leave the size out.

CDR3nt: TGTGCCAGCAGATCCTCCAGTGAGGGGGGAAACACCATATATTTT
CDR3aa: CASRSSSEGGNTIYF
abundance: -
d_gene: -
len: 15
j_gene: TRBJ1-3
v_gene: TRBV7-9

CDR3nt: TGTGCTAGTGGTTTGATGCACGTTGCGACTGAAGCTTTCTTT
CDR3aa: CASGLMHVATEAFF
abundance: -
d_gene: -
len: 14
j_gene: TRBJ1-1
v_gene: TRBV12-5

CDR3nt: TGTGCCAGTAGTTTCGTGGGGGAGGACTATGGCTACACCTTC
CDR3aa: CASSFVGEDYGYTF
abundance: few
d_gene: -
len: 14
j_gene: TRBJ1-2
v_gene: TRBV19

CDR3nt: TGTGCCAGCAGCTTAGGGGGGAACACTGAAGCTTTCTTT
CDR3aa: CASSLGGNTEAFF
abundance: -
d_gene: -
len: 13
j_gene: TRBJ1-1
v_gene: TRBV11-3

CDR3nt: TGTGCCAGCAGTTTAGGGTCAGGACTTCTAACCTATGGCTACACCTTC
CDR3aa: CASSLGSGLLTYGYTF
abundance: -
d_gene: -
len: 16
j_gene: TRBJ1-2
v_gene: TRBV27

CDR3nt: TGTGCCAGCAGTGAGGCGGGGGAAAATCACAATGAGCAGTTCTTC
CDR3aa: CASSEAGENHNEQFF
abundance: -
d_gene: TRBD2
len: 15
j_gene: TRBJ2-1
v_gene: TRBV6-4

CDR3nt: TGTGCCAGCAGCAAGGGACGGGAAGCTTTCTTT
CDR3aa: CASSKGREAFF
abundance: -
d_gene: -
len: 11
j_gene: TRBJ1-1
v_gene: TRBV11-3

CDR3nt: TGCAGTCCTAGGACAGACCACGAGCAGTACTTC
CDR3aa: CSPRTDHEQYF
abundance: -
d_gene: -
len: 11
j_gene: TRBJ2-7
v_gene: TRBV20-1

CDR3nt: TGCGCCAGCAGCTTGAGAGCGGGGGGTGGAGATACGCAGTATTTT
CDR3aa: CASSLRAGGGDTQYF
abundance: -
d_gene: TRBD2
len: 15
j_gene: TRBJ2-3
v_gene: TRBV5-1

CDR3nt: TGTGCCAGCAGTTACTTGCTTTCGGTTTATCAGCCCCAGCATTTT
CDR3aa: CASSYLLSVYQPQHF
abundance: -
d_gene: -
len: 15
j_gene: TRBJ1-5
v_gene: TRBV6-5

CDR3nt: TGTGCCAGCAGCTCAAGGACTAGCGGCGCTTATGGGAATGAGCAGTTCTTC
CDR3aa: CASSSRTSGAYGNEQFF
abundance: once
d_gene: TRBD2
len: 17
j_gene: TRBJ2-1
v_gene: TRBV7-9

CDR3nt: TGCGCCAGCAGCTTGGGGACAGAGTCCGAGCAGTACTTC
CDR3aa: CASSLGTESEQYF
abundance: -
d_gene: -
len: 13
j_gene: TRBJ2-7
v_gene: TRBV5-1

CDR3nt: TGTGCCAGCAGTCCCCTGGAGGGGGCAGCCTATGGCTACACCTTC
CDR3aa: CASSPLEGAAYGYTF
abundance: -
d_gene: TRBD1
len: 15
j_gene: TRBJ1-2
v_gene: TRBV28

CDR3nt: TGTGCCAGCTCATCCCGGACAGGGGCCCACTACGAGCAGTACTTC
CDR3aa: CASSSRTGAHYEQYF
abundance: -
d_gene: TRBD1
len: 15
j_gene: TRBJ2-7
v_gene: TRBV18